The 32 T cell receptor beta chains given below trace back to one sample, sequenced in a study of glioma-infiltrating T cells after dendritic cell vaccination. Generated by immunoSEQ multiplex PCR, the TCRdb table keeps only in-frame clones and is missing some. The sample includes 20,000 to 30,000 clones, roughly nine tenths of them seen just once. The time point was: after dendritic cell vaccination, including at tumor progression/relapse. The sample in question was blood, obtained after dendritic cell vaccination. The receptor source for this set is a human donor with glioblastoma.

The chain is built from TRBV6-6 and TRBJ2-2; 8 bases are a match to TRBD2. This CDR3 comprises 15 residues. Looked up from germline, CDR1 is MNHNY and CDR2 is SVGAGI (reference sequence). Trimming at V came to 7 bases and at J to 6 bases, leaving 10 bases not matched to a gene. This CDR3 is CASTASGWKAGELFF. CDR3 nucleotides: TGTGCCAGCACCGCTAGCGGGTGGAAGGCCGGGGAGCTGTTTTTT.

The rearrangement links TRBV29-1 to TRBJ1-3; 7 bases are a match to TRBD1. This CDR3 contains 16 residues. Germline-derived CDR1 and CDR2 are SQVTM and ANQGSEA. The V segment lost 0 bases and the J segment 0 bases; nucleotides outside the gene matches: 5. The chain's CDR3 is CSVEDSRGVSGNTIYF. The CDR3 region has the DNA TGCAGCGTTGAAGATTCCAGGGGGGTCTCTGGAAACACCATATATTTT.

This chain connects TRBV7-9 to TRBJ2-5; D remains unclear. V lost 3 bases, J lost 1 base, and 3 bases lay in between. Germline CDR1 is SEHNR and CDR2 is FQNEAQ (reference sequence). The CDR3 contains 12 residues. The chain's CDR3 is CASSFSQETQYF. CDR3 sequence (DNA): TGTGCCAGCAGCTTTAGCCAAGAGACCCAGTACTTC.

The chain carries TRBV5-1 and TRBJ2-5; D ambiguous. The CDR3 is 14 amino acids. V gave up 1 base and J gave up 3 bases, with 10 bases separating them. Germline V lookup: CDR1 SGHRS, CDR2 YFSETQ. CDR3 DNA: TGCGCCAGCAGCTTGTACCAGTCAAAAGAGACCCAGTACTTC. It specifies CASSLYQSKETQYF.

This clone was observed a few times. Other DNA sequences of this sample code for an identical CDR3. The chain uses TRBV6-5 and TRBJ1-2; D unresolved. This CDR3 spans 14 amino acids. Germline CDR1 and CDR2: MNHEY and SVGAGI. The germline V and J ends were trimmed by 0 bases and 1 base, with 6 bases remaining between them. For the CDR3, the DNA is TGTGCCAGCAGTTACTCGTCGGGTAACTATGGCTACACCTTC. This translates into CASSYSSGNYGYTF.

V is TRBV5-1 and J is TRBJ2-1, with 7 nucleotides matching TRBD2. Germline assignment: CDR1 SGHRS and CDR2 YFSETQ. V lost 3 bases, J lost 6 bases, and 3 bases stayed unmatched. The CDR3 extends over 13 amino acids. The CDR3 here is CASSSLAANEQFF. CDR3 bases: TGCGCCAGCAGCTCGCTAGCGGCCAATGAGCAGTTCTTC.

In its sample, this clone was seen once. This rearrangement joins TRBV2 to TRBJ1-3, with no clear D. Germline assignment: CDR1 SNHLY and CDR2 FYNNEI. Between the trimmed V and J ends, which lost 4 bases and 0 bases, there was a span of 13 bases. The CDR3 is made up of 16 amino acids. The CDR3 DNA is TGTGCCAGCAGTGTGGCTACAGTAATCTCTGGAAACACCATATATTTT. Translated: CASSVATVISGNTIYF.

The chain recombines TRBV7-9 with TRBJ1-5; 7 nucleotides line up with TRBD1. Germline loops: CDR1 SEHNR, CDR2 FQNEAQ (reference sequence). V dropped 4 bases and J dropped 11; count of bases not matched to a gene: 8. The CDR3 runs 13 residues. The CDR3 loop reads CASSSWDSQTQHF. CDR3 nucleotides: TGTGCCAGCAGCTCCTGGGACAGCCAGACCCAGCATTTT.

The chain has TRBV30 and TRBJ1-4; 7 positions match TRBD1. This CDR3 has 16 amino acids. Germline CDR1 and CDR2: GTSNPN and SVGIG (reference sequence). V lost 2 bases, J lost 4 bases, and 10 bases stayed unmatched. CDR3 coding DNA: TGTGCCTGGAGTCCGGACAGGTCTTCCCGTAATGAAAAACTGTTTTTT. Translating it yields CAWSPDRSSRNEKLFF.

The chain links TRBV6-1 to TRBJ2-4, with TRBD2 matching 8 bases. The CDR3 sequence is 16 residues long. Losses at the gene ends were 0 bases for V and 10 bases for J; bases not matched to a gene: 11. Germline V gives CDR1 MNHNS, CDR2 SASEGT. CDR3 region: CASSEAAGGRSLIQYF. The DNA for the CDR3 is TGTGCCAGCAGTGAAGCGGCGGGAGGAAGATCATTGATTCAGTACTTC.

V and J are TRBV6-5 and TRBJ2-1, with TRBD1 as a possible D gene (5 bases). Germline CDR1 is MNHEY and CDR2 is SVGAGI. V lost 6 bases to trimming and J lost 4 bases, with 10 bases between them. This CDR3 contains 13 residues. CDR3 region: CASRPTGYNEQFF. The CDR3 DNA sequence: TGTGCCAGCAGGCCCACAGGATACAATGAGCAGTTCTTC.

This chain uses TRBV5-1 with TRBJ2-3; D is undetermined. CDR1 is SGHRS and CDR2 is YFSETQ in the germline V gene. Trimming removed 2 bases at V and 2 bases at J, with 9 bases between. The CDR3 loop spans 14 amino acids. The CDR3 DNA reads as TGCGCCAGCAGCTTCGCTCAGGACACAGATACGCAGTATTTT. The encoded protein is CASSFAQDTDTQYF.

The chain employs TRBV19 and TRBJ1-5; D is undetermined. With 4 bases removed from V and 0 bases from J, the gap between germline ends came to 16 bases. Germline V CDR1 and CDR2: LNHDA, SQIVND (reference sequence). CDR3 size: 17 residues. CDR3 DNA: TGTGCCAGTAGTACCCGTGCGCAGGCCGTTAGCAATCAGCCCCAGCATTTT. The encoded protein is CASSTRAQAVSNQPQHF.

This rearrangement joins TRBV7-9 to TRBJ1-3, with a tentative D call TRBD1 (6 bases). Between the trimmed V and J ends, which lost 7 bases and 2 bases, there was a span of 9 bases. The germline CDR1 and CDR2 sequences are SEHNR and FQNEAQ (reference sequence). The CDR3 has 13 amino acids. The CDR3 DNA follows: TGTGCCAGCACAACAGGGCCTGGAAACACCATATATTTT. It is translated as CASTTGPGNTIYF.

The chain carries TRBV6-1 and TRBJ2-4; TRBD2 matches 8 bases. V lost 4 bases, J lost 11 bases, and 16 bases stayed unmatched. The length of the CDR3 is 16 residues. Looked up from germline, CDR1 is MNHNS and CDR2 is SASEGT. In nucleotides, the CDR3 is TGTGCCAGCAGTGTAGCAGCGGGAGCGGGAACCTTCCTTCAGTACTTC. Its translation is CASSVAAGAGTFLQYF.

The J gene is TRBJ2-7, the V gene TRBV5-1, with D possibly TRBD2 on 5 matching bases. The CDR3 has 17 residues. CDR1 is SGHRS and CDR2 is YFSETQ in the germline V gene. The V end was cut by 4 bases, the J end by 1 base, with 21 bases between. As DNA, the CDR3 is TGCGCCAGCAGCCAGCCTGGACTCCTCGAGTATTCCTACGAGCAGTACTTC. This encodes CASSQPGLLEYSYEQYF.

This chain joins TRBV6-9 and TRBJ1-1; 7 nucleotides line up with TRBD1. Trimming took 2 bases from V and 0 from J; bases not matched to a gene: 12. There are 18 residues in the CDR3. Germline loops: CDR1 MNHGY, CDR2 SVAAGI. CDR3 amino acids: CASSYNDIGGLMNTEAFF. CDR3 in DNA: TGTGCCAGCAGTTATAACGACATAGGGGGCCTCATGAACACTGAAGCTTTCTTT.

The rearrangement links TRBV7-2 to TRBJ1-2, with D possibly TRBD1 on 5 matching bases. The germline CDR1 and CDR2 sequences are SGHTA and FQGNSA. The germline V and J ends were trimmed by 3 bases and 4 bases, with 9 bases remaining between them. CDR3 length: 13 residues. The CDR3 protein is CASSLNGGYGYTF. For the CDR3, the DNA is TGTGCCAGCAGCTTGAACGGGGGCTATGGCTACACCTTC.

The chain uses TRBV7-2 and TRBJ2-3; D may be TRBD2 (5 bases). Germline V gene lookup returns CDR1 SGHTA and CDR2 FQGNSA. The CDR3 is 16 residues long. Deletions cut 5 bases from V and 0 bases from J, with 15 bases between. CDR3 protein: CASSADTGLSTDTQYF. In DNA, the CDR3 is TGTGCCAGCAGCGCAGATACCGGACTGAGCACAGATACGCAGTATTTT.

The chain uses TRBV2 and TRBJ1-5, with 9 bases matching TRBD1. V lost 6 bases and J lost 0; bases outside the gene matches: 6. Looked up from germline, CDR1 is SNHLY and CDR2 is FYNNEI. The CDR3 is 16 residues long. The CDR3 bases are TGTGCCAGCAGGGACGACAGGGGGTTTAGCAATCAGCCCCAGCATTTT. As protein: CASRDDRGFSNQPQHF. Full variable domain (outside the CDR3, taken from reference TRBV2 and TRBJ1-5): EPEVTQTPSHQVTQMGQEVILRCVPISNHLYFYWYRQILGQKVEFLVSFYNNEISEKSEIFDDQFSVERPDGSNFTLKIRSTKLEDSAMYFCASRDDRGFSNQPQHFGDGTRLSIL.

J is TRBJ1-3 and V is TRBV7-7, with D unclear. This CDR3 spans 16 amino acids. Germline loops: CDR1 SSHAT, CDR2 FNYEAQ (reference sequence). The CDR3 bases are TGTGCTCGCGCCCCCCAGTTTGAGGAAGTCGGAAACACCATATATTTT. Translating gives CARAPQFEEVGNTIYF.

The chain combines TRBV6-5 with TRBJ2-7, with 7 bases matching TRBD1. CDR3 size: 13 residues. V was pared by 5 bases and J by 10 bases, with 11 bases of the junction left unmatched. Germline CDR1 is MNHEY and CDR2 is SVGAGI. DNA of the CDR3: TGTGCCAGCAGTGCGGACCACAGGGGCCTCCAGTACTTC. Its translation is CASSADHRGLQYF.

The rearrangement uses TRBV5-1 and TRBJ1-1, with a weak D call TRBD1 (5 bases). V lost 0 bases, J lost 8 bases, and 14 bases lay in between. This CDR3 comprises 14 residues. Looked up from germline, CDR1 is SGHRS and CDR2 is YFSETQ. The CDR3, as DNA: TGCGCCAGCAGCTTGGGGGGCAGCAGCCTGGAAGCTTTCTTT. Its protein product is CASSLGGSSLEAFF. The whole variable domain, filled in from reference TRBV5-1 and TRBJ1-1, reads KAGVTQTPRYLIKTRGQQVTLSCSPISGHRSVSWYQQTPGQGLQFLFEYFSETQRNKGNFPGRFSGRQFSNSRSEMNVSTLELGDSALYLCASSLGGSSLEAFFGQGTRLTVV.

The CDR3 reads CAISDPGTGGGEKLFF. The CDR3 DNA follows: TGTGCCATCAGTGACCCCGGGACAGGGGGTGGTGAAAAACTGTTTTTT. The V and J genes are TRBV10-3 and TRBJ1-4; TRBD1 matches 11 bases. Germline assignment: CDR1 ENHRY and CDR2 SYGVKD. J gave up 7 bases and V 3 bases, and 7 bases lay outside the gene matches. CDR3 size: 16 residues.

The chain employs TRBV13 and TRBJ2-7; TRBD1 agrees at 11 bases. The CDR3 has 19 amino acids. The ends lost 5 bases at V and 0 bases at J; junction bases unmatched: 15. The germline CDR1 and CDR2 sequences are PRHDT and FYEKMQ (reference sequence). The CDR3 DNA sequence: TGTGCCAGCAGCCCCGGTTCCGGGACAGGGGGTCCGATCTCCTACGAGCAGTACTTC. The encoded protein is CASSPGSGTGGPISYEQYF.

V gene TRBV15 combines with J gene TRBJ1-6, with D unclear. V gave up 8 bases and J gave up 8 bases, with 19 bases separating them. Germline CDR1 and CDR2: LNHNV and YYDKDF (reference sequence). The CDR3 is made up of 15 amino acids. The DNA of the CDR3 is TGTGCCACCGGTCTGCGGGCTTCTTGGGATTCACCCCTCCACTTT. The encoded protein is CATGLRASWDSPLHF.

The J gene is TRBJ1-5, the V gene TRBV2, with D perhaps TRBD1 (5 bases). The germline V gene encodes CDR1 SNHLY and CDR2 FYNNEI. The CDR3 runs 16 residues. Trimming removed 4 bases from V and 2 bases from J, with 15 bases in between. The CDR3 bases are TGTGCCAGCAGTGCGATGGGCATACAGGGCAATCAGCCCCAGCATTTT. It translates to CASSAMGIQGNQPQHF.

The chain combines TRBV18 with TRBJ2-7; D remains ambiguous. Germline V gene data show CDR1 as KGHSH and CDR2 as LQKENI. Trimming stripped 3 bases from V and 0 bases from J, with 6 bases between. The CDR3 consists of 13 residues. CDR3 nucleotide sequence: TGTGCCAGCTCACCGAGGCACTCCTACGAGCAGTACTTC. Translated: CASSPRHSYEQYF.

This chain links TRBV5-1 with TRBJ2-3, with 9 nucleotides matching TRBD2. Unmatched junction bases numbered 7, after V lost 4 bases and J lost 4 bases. CDR3 length: 15 amino acids. CDR1 and CDR2 from the germline V gene are SGHRS and YFSETQ. CDR3 in amino acids: CASSPSGLAADTQYF. CDR3 coding DNA: TGCGCCAGCAGCCCTTCGGGACTAGCAGCAGATACGCAGTATTTT.

V usage is TRBV2 and J usage is TRBJ1-1; no reliable D call. Germline lookup yields CDR1 SNHLY and CDR2 FYNNEI. Trimming removed 9 bases from V and 3 bases from J, with 14 bases in between. CDR3 length: 13 residues. The CDR3 coding sequence is TGTGCCAGTACACTAGCCCGGGACACTGAAGCTTTCTTT. Translation: CASTLARDTEAFF. Full variable domain (remainder filled in from reference TRBV2 and TRBJ1-1): EPEVTQTPSHQVTQMGQEVILRCVPISNHLYFYWYRQILGQKVEFLVSFYNNEISEKSEIFDDQFSVERPDGSNFTLKIRSTKLEDSAMYFCASTLARDTEAFFGQGTRLTVV.

The rearrangement links TRBV2 to TRBJ1-1, with 8 bases fitting TRBD1. V gave up 9 bases and J gave up 1 base; unmatched junction bases: 4. CDR3 length: 13 residues. Germline V gene sequence: CDR1 SNHLY, CDR2 FYNNEI. The chain's CDR3 is CAREQGGNTEAFF. The CDR3 nucleotides are TGTGCCAGGGAACAGGGGGGGAACACTGAAGCTTTCTTT.

This chain connects TRBV6-5 to TRBJ1-2; 11 bases fit TRBD1. This CDR3 contains 16 residues. The V gene end was trimmed by 0 bases and the J gene end by 2 bases; junction bases not matched to a gene: 2. Germline CDR1 and CDR2: MNHEY and SVGAGI. CDR3 sequence (DNA): TGTGCCAGCAGTTACTCCCGGACAGGGGGCAACTATGGCTACACCTTC. Protein sequence: CASSYSRTGGNYGYTF.